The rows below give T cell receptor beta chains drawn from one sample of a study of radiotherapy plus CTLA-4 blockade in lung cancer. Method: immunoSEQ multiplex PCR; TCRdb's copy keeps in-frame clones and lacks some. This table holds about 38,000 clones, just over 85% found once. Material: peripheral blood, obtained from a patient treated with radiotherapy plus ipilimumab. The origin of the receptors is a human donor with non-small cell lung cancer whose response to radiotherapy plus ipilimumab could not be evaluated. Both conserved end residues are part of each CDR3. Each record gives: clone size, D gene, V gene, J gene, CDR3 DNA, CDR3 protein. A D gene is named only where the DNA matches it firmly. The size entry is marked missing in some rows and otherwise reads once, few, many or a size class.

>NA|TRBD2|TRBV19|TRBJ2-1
TGTGCCAGTAGTTCCCTAGCGGGGCAATCTAATGAGCAGTTCTTC
CASSSLAGQSNEQFF
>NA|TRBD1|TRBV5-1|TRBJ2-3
TGCGCCAGCAGCAAGGGACAGGGGGGCATAGATACGCAGTATTTT
CASSKGQGGIDTQYF
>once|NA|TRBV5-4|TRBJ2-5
TGTGCCAGCAGCTTGGGGGCAGGGGAGACCCAGTACTTC
CASSLGAGETQYF
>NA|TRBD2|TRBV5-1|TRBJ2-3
TGCGCCAGCAGCTCGAGGGGGACTAGCGGGGCTACTAGCACAGATACGCAGTATTTT
CASSSRGTSGATSTDTQYF
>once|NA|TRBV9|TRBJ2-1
TGTGCCAGCAGCGTAGCTTTTTGGGGACTTCCTTGGGACAATGAGCAGTTCTTC
CASSVAFWGLPWDNEQFF
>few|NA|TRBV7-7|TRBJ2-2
TGTGCTAGCAGCCCGGGAAGGCAGGTCCTAGCCGGGGAGCTGTTTTTT
CASSPGRQVLAGELFF
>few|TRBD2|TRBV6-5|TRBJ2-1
TGTGCCAGCGGACTAGCGCTCCTAGGCAATGAGCAGTTCTTC
CASGLALLGNEQFF
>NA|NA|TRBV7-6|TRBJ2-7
TGTGCCAGCAGCTTAGAATGGGGAGGGGGCTACGAGCAGTACTTC
CASSLEWGGGYEQYF
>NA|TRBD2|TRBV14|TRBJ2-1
TGTGCCAGCAGCCAAGGTTCGGGTAGCGGGGTCTCCTACAATGAGCAGTTCTTC
CASSQGSGSGVSYNEQFF
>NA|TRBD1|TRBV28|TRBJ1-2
TGTGCCAGCAGAAAACAGGGGGGCTATGGCTACACCTTC
CASRKQGGYGYTF
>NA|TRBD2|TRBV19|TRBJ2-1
TGTGCCAGTACCCCGCTGGGAGGGAATGAGCAGTTCTTC
CASTPLGGNEQFF
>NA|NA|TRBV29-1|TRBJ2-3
TGCAGCGTCGACAGTTATCTGACCACAGATACGCAGTATTTT
CSVDSYLTTDTQYF
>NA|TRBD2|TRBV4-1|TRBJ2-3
TGCGCCAGCAGCCAAGAAATGGGACTAGCGGGAGTATACGATACGCAGTATTTT
CASSQEMGLAGVYDTQYF
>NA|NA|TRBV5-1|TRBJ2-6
TGCGCCAGCAGCTTACAGGGCTCTGGGGCCAACGTCCTGACTTTC
CASSLQGSGANVLTF